Included here is one T cell receptor (beta chain) sequence, with context. No cognate antigen has been identified for it. Qualities for individual bases were not recorded, and no much larger clone is one base off. This specimen comes from a study of PD-1 blockade in classical Hodgkin lymphoma (TCRdb year 2020). Broadly, across the study: Nivolumab dosing was 3 mg/kg intravenously every 2 weeks, continuing until either disease progression or unacceptable toxicity. The study used CyTOF and TCR beta sequencing to define a peripheral blood immune signature of response to PD-1 blockade in classical Hodgkin lymphoma. General findings and caveats noted by the study authors: Diversity was lower in patients who began nivolumab less than 1 year after ASCT, so these patients were left out of later analyses to avoid confounding by immune reconstitution. Trial patients achieving complete response had baseline diversity similar to newly diagnosed patients, whereas partial responders and progressors had significantly lower diversity. By C4D1, a significant rise was seen in CD4+ TCR diversity but not in CD8+ TCR diversity (p=0.0027 vs p=0.16), and the rise was most apparent among complete responders (p=0.02). Baseline TCR diversity was reported to be lower in newly diagnosed patients than in healthy donors, and even lower in relapsed/refractory patients. The study was limited to a single clinical trial cohort, and causes of repertoire differences, possibly disease activity or prior therapy, remained undefined.

The Qiagen DNeasy kit was used to extract genomic DNA from unsorted PBMCs and from the negatively selected CD4+ and CD8+ fractions. Amplification of TCR beta CDR3 regions was done by immunoSEQ multiplex PCR with primers that anneal to V and J segments. A synthetic immune receptor repertoire was used to minimize amplification bias, and any remaining bias was removed computationally after sequencing. The authors' analysis ran thus. Repertoire diversity was quantified as the Shannon entropy index using custom Python scripts. Unsorted, CD4+ and CD8+ repertoires were examined separately, except in combined analyses, for which CD4+ and CD8+ sequences were merged in silico. Clonal expansion was defined as at least a 2-fold frequency increase after treatment relative to C1D1, with a pseudocount of 0.5 for undetected baseline clones. Singleton clones were defined as clones with 0 or 1 copy at C1D1, and non-singleton clones were defined as clones with 2 or more copies. Clones expanded in unsorted samples were labelled as CD4+, CD8+ or unknown by matching protein sequences in sorted samples from the same patient. Diversity changes from C1D1 to C4D1 were tested in paired samples using Wilcoxon tests. TCRdb provides this immuneACCESS table in a form limited to in-frame rearrangements. Some clones are lacking; in checked studies, under half of them reflect an unresolved V gene, and why the rest are absent is not known. The DNA gave D and trimming, while V, J and clone size come from that table. Across this sample there are tens of thousands of clones, with roughly 80% seen only once. More than 3% of the sample goes to the ten largest clones.

The time point label for this specimen denotes: cycle 4 day 1 (C4D1), after six to seven weeks of nivolumab. Every trial patient had relapsed after autologous stem cell transplantation, and cohorts A, B and C differed in prior brentuximab vedotin exposure. Magnetic negative selection with a Miltenyi CD4+ T cell isolation kit was used to purify CD4+ T cells from thawed PBMCs. The trial cohort included fewer than 60 patients with relapsed/refractory classical Hodgkin lymphoma, and each patient had a best overall response of complete response, partial response or progressive disease. In the multi-cohort phase II CheckMate 205 trial, trial patients received single-agent nivolumab. An independent review committee assessed best overall response by applying the 2007 International Working Group response criteria. Trial PBMCs were collected just before the start of nivolumab (C1D1) and during therapy at cycle 2 day 1 and cycle 4 day 1. Peripheral blood was collected in 8 mL Vacutainer Cell Preparation Tubes, from which PBMCs were isolated by centrifugation and then cryopreserved. Purified CD4+ and CD8+ fractions were prepared only for cases where an additional PBMC sample was available. Magnetically labelled cells were removed on LS columns in a quadroMACS separator, and the flow-through was retained as the purified fraction.

The CDR3 numbers 14 residues from cysteine through phenylalanine. Solely the CDR3 DNA is kept, with 42 bases framed from the first base. V loses 5 bases at its end and J loses 4 bases; junction bases beyond the gene matches: 6. The germline V gene (reference sequence) yields MNHNY for CDR1 and SVGAGI for CDR2. The material was CD4+ T cells from blood, obtained before the fourth cycle of nivolumab. The V and J segments used are TRBV6-6 and TRBJ2-7, with 9 middle bases fitting TRBD1. This TCR came from a human donor with classical Hodgkin lymphoma. The sequenced DNA: TGTGCCAGCAGTACAGGGGGCGCAGCATACGAGCAGTACTTC. This gives the protein CASSTGGAAYEQYF.